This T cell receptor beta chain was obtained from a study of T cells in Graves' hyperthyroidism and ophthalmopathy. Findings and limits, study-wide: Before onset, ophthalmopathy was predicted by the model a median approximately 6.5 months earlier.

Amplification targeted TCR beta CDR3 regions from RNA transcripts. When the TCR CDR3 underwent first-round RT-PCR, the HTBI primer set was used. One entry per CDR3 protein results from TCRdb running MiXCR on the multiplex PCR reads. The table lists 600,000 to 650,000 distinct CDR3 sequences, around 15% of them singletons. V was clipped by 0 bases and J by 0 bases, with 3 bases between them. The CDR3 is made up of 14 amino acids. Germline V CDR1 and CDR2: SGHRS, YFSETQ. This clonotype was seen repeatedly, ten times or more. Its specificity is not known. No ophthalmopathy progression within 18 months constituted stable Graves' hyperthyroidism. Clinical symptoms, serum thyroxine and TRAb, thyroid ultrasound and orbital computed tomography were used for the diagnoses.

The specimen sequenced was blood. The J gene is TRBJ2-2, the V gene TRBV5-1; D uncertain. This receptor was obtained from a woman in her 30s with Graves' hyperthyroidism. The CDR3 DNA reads TGCGCCAGCAGCTTGGACGCGAACACCGGGGAGCTGTTTTTT. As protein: CASSLDANTGELFF.